The rows below give T cell receptor beta chains drawn from one sample of a study of T cell repertoires in cytomegalovirus infection. TCRdb fed the reads into MiXCR, producing one record per CDR3 protein. The sample holds roughly 920,000 distinct CDR3 sequences, about 33% seen once. These receptors have no identified antigens. The starting material was cultured CD8+ T cells from PBMCs, obtained from culture after CMV antigen stimulation. Receptor source: a human donor in good health (CMV status not recorded). Some clones in this sample may be carry-over from other donors' samples. Each CDR3 is given with its conserved first and last residue. The order of the fields is D gene, J gene, V gene, CDR3 protein. D genes are given only for firm matches.

TRBD1,TRBJ2-7,TRBV12-3/TRBV12-4,CASSLGQGWLEQYF
NA,TRBJ2-2,TRBV4-1,CASSKLRRALQNTGELFF
NA,TRBJ2-7,TRBV27,CASSHATGGEQYF
NA,TRBJ2-2,TRBV7-9,CASSLVSGYTGELFF
TRBD1,TRBJ1-1,TRBV28,CASRLTGGKTTGTEAFF
NA,TRBJ1-5,TRBV7-9,CASSAGRGAGDQPQHF
NA,TRBJ1-5,TRBV7-6,CASSLGRRGTNQPQHF
NA,TRBJ1-4,TRBV27,CASGGRGNEKLFF
TRBD1,TRBJ2-7,TRBV19,CASSPRQGIAYEQYF
NA,TRBJ1-1,TRBV6-1,CASSETATTEAFF
NA,TRBJ2-7,TRBV27,CASSRGFSYEQYF
NA,TRBJ1-1,TRBV19,CATRGSGTEAFF
NA,TRBJ2-7,TRBV5-1,CASSLEADRSYEQYF
TRBD2,TRBJ2-1,TRBV7-2,CASSLFGGRYNEQFF
NA,TRBJ2-4,TRBV11-2,CASNGRSRGAKNIQYF
NA,TRBJ2-1,TRBV5-1,CASSSRANNEQFF
NA,TRBJ2-5,TRBV4-3,CASSQGREREETQYF
TRBD2,TRBJ2-5,TRBV3-1,CATGGGSLRETQYF
NA,TRBJ1-2,TRBV9,CASSVPPHSF
NA,TRBJ2-1,TRBV6-5,CASSLSGRAEGEFF
TRBD1,TRBJ1-6,TRBV4-1,CASSQGTGLSPLHF
TRBD1,TRBJ2-5,TRBV6-7,CARTGVQETQYF
NA,TRBJ2-3,TRBV7-8,CASRPSVWGATDTQYF
TRBD2,TRBJ2-2,TRBV7-9,CVSSLRGLAGTGELFF
NA,TRBJ2-6,TRBV27,CASSLIGGGSGANVLTF
NA,TRBJ2-1,TRBV19,CASTLTRGRHNEQFF